This T cell receptor beta chain was retrieved from a study of blood T cell repertoires in COVID-19. Comments on this clone: At the DNA level, this CDR3 is encoded by other sequences in the same sample as well.

The authors' processing: For nucleated cells, counts were estimated from reference gene primer amplification. Sequencing was performed with immunoSEQ multiplex PCR; in TCRdb, only in-frame clones are kept and a portion is missing. V and J calls and clone size come straight from that table; D and trimming were deduced from the DNA. Of 380,000 or so clones detected, approximately 89% appear once; the ten largest clones hold 1.3%. The CDR3 totals 15 residues. Germline V lookup: CDR1 SGHRS, CDR2 YFSETQ. V was cut by 0 bases and J by 1 base, with 7 bases left in between. The sample was PBMCs or T cells enriched from blood (not recorded which). This sequence was found in a man aged 30 to 45 who had recovered from COVID-19. This sequence joins TRBV5-1 and TRBJ2-2; the D gene is possibly TRBD1 (5 bases). The CDR3 loop is CASSLVQGNTGELFF. The DNA for the CDR3 is TGCGCCAGCAGCTTGGTTCAGGGGAACACCGGGGAGCTGTTTTTT.